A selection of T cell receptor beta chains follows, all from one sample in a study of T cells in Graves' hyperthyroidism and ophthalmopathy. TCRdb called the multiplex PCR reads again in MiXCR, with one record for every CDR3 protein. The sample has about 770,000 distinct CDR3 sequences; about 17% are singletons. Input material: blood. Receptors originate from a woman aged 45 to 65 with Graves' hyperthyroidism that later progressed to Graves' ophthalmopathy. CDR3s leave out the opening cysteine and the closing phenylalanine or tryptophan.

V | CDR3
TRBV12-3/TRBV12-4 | ASSLTPPGGGETQY
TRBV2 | ASSPNTLSNTEAF
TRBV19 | ASSIDLGTSNEQF
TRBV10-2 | ASSESSDGTLNEKLF
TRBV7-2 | ASSLAMIEQF
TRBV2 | ASSEEVGDGKLF
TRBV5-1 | ASSDLGSTDTQY
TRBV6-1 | ASTQRPWYEQY
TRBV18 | ASSPSSGGPF
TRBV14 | ASSRRGYTEAF
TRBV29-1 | SVDRTSGGPSSYNEQF
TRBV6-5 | ASSLSGGWNGYT
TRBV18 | ASSETRNTEAF
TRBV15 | ATSRLLTGAGHGYT
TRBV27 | ASSRTGLVAGGANVLT
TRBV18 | ASSDGLDEQY
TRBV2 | ASIRGTQETQY
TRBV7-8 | ASGRTGLDFSGANVLT
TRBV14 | ASSQLGTGELF
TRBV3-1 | ASSHQAPVTEAF
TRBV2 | ASRAGTTREKLF
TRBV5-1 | ASSPSDRGSYEQY
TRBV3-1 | ASSPHSGQPQH
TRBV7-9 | ASSREVTEAF
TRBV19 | ASSITGGEAF
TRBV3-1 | ASSVDREFGGYT
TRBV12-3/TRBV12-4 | ASSLPRQSSYEQY
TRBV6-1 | ASSPTGRTVYGYT
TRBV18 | ASSPQGTSGNIQY
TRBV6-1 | ASSEALGTGEAF
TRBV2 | ASRWDLSGNTIY
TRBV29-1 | SAADRAYGYT
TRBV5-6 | ASSYLGATDTQY
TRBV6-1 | ASSEANWGEQY
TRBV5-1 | ASRGLFSGANVLT
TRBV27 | ASSVEGSWTEAF
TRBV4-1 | ASSPTGGGDYGYT
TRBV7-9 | ASSLPLGQGNNSPLH
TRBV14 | ASSQGGGTNQPQH
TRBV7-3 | ASSVPLRKGGNEQF
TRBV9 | ASSVGRGGGYTGELF
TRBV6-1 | ASSGLASGELF
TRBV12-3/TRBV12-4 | ASSPPTGSTDTQY
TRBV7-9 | ASSSSGQVDSPLH
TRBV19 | ASKGMTGLNTEAF
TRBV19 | AASSRVRNNSPLH
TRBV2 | ASRGTTEAF
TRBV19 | ASSIGGRGNQPQH
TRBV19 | ASTGTSGDQETQY
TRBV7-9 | ASSLAHGEDTQY
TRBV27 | ASRGTGTTNEKLF
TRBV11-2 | ASSQRTDLNTEAF
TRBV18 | ASSPAGTYEAF
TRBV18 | ASSPGPRGQY
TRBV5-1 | ASSSPGMNTEAF